Listed here are 22 T cell receptor beta chains from one sample, sequenced in a study of T cells in localized non-small cell lung cancer. Profiling relied on immunoSEQ multiplex PCR, and the TCRdb table lists in-frame clones only, not all of them. The table includes 35,000 to 45,000 clones, about 90% detected once. Sequenced here: peripheral blood, sampled before any cancer treatment. The receptors shown here come from a female donor at least 60 years old with stage I squamous cell lung carcinoma.

This clone was recorded a few times. The chain joins TRBV6-5 to TRBJ1-2; D is ambiguous. From germline, CDR1 is MNHEY and CDR2 SVGAGI. The CDR3 runs to 15 residues. Trimming took off 0 bases at V and 4 bases at J, with 12 bases between the two ends. The CDR3 loop reads CASSYSSSGLYGYTF. The CDR3, as DNA: TGTGCCAGCAGTTACTCGTCTTCTGGGCTCTATGGCTACACCTTC.

J is TRBJ1-2 and V is TRBV19, with D tentatively TRBD1 (5 bases). The germline V and J ends were trimmed by 8 bases and 1 base, with 11 bases remaining between them. Looked up from germline, CDR1 is LNHDA and CDR2 is SQIVND (reference sequence). CDR3 length: 13 residues. The CDR3 nucleotides read TGTGCCAGTGAGAAGGGACTTAACTATGGCTACACCTTC. It specifies CASEKGLNYGYTF.

This clone was seen only a few times. The chain couples TRBV15 to TRBJ2-3; 8 positions agree with TRBD1. In germline, CDR1 is LNHNV, CDR2 YYDKDF (reference sequence). The CDR3 is 18 amino acids. The V and J ends lost 1 base and 0 bases, in that order; junction bases with no gene match: 9. The CDR3 DNA is TGTGCCACCAGCAGAGGATCAGGGGGCCCATATAGCACAGATACGCAGTATTTT. Translation: CATSRGSGGPYSTDTQYF.

The chain links TRBV7-9 to TRBJ2-1, with 7 bases matching TRBD2. V lost 5 bases, J lost 7 bases, and 14 bases stayed unmatched. Germline loops: CDR1 SEHNR, CDR2 FQNEAQ (reference sequence). The CDR3 runs to 16 residues. CDR3 coding DNA: TGTGCCAGCAGCCGTATAGGCGCGGGAGCTAGGAATGAGCAGTTCTTC. Translated: CASSRIGAGARNEQFF.

The chain is built from TRBV15 and TRBJ2-1, with 7 positions matching TRBD2. V lost 3 bases, J lost 11 bases, and 10 bases stayed unmatched. This CDR3 spans 14 amino acids. CDR1 and CDR2 from the germline V gene are LNHNV and YYDKDF (reference sequence). The CDR3 spells CATSRGEPGGKQFF. Here the CDR3 DNA reads TGTGCCACCAGCAGGGGTGAACCCGGGGGGAAGCAGTTCTTC. Complete variable domain (other parts from reference TRBV15 and TRBJ2-1): DAMVIQNPRYQVTQFGKPVTLSCSQTLNHNVMYWYQQKSSQAPKLLFHYYDKDFNNEADTPDNFQSRRPNTSFCFLDIRSPGLGDTAMYLCATSRGEPGGKQFFGPGTRLTVL.

This sequence joins TRBV7-9 and TRBJ2-1; a weak D match, TRBD2 (5 bases). With 8 bases removed from V and 10 bases from J, the gap between germline ends came to 18 bases. CDR3 size: 13 residues. Per germline, CDR1 SEHNR and CDR2 FQNEAQ (reference sequence). The CDR3, as DNA: TGTGCCAGCGGATTAACTAGGATTGTCGAGCAGTTCTTC. Translating gives CASGLTRIVEQFF.

The chain recombines TRBV5-6 with TRBJ2-7; 7 bases map to TRBD1. Germline loops: CDR1 SGHDT, CDR2 YYEEEE. Germline trimming cut 4 bases from V and 6 bases from J; bases unmatched to any gene: 13. The CDR3 has 15 residues. This CDR3 reads CASSTPTGPSTEQYF. Written as DNA, the CDR3 is TGTGCCAGCAGCACCCCGACAGGGCCCTCCACCGAGCAGTACTTC.

This clone occurred once. The V gene is TRBV19, the J gene TRBJ2-3; D may correspond to TRBD1 or TRBD2 (5 bases each). The germline V and J ends were trimmed by 5 bases and 1 base, with 13 bases remaining between them. There are 15 residues in the CDR3. Germline lookup yields CDR1 LNHDA and CDR2 SQIVND (reference sequence). The CDR3 DNA reads as TGTGCCAGTAGTCCCTTGGGGACGGGCACAGATACGCAGTATTTT. Protein product: CASSPLGTGTDTQYF.

The CDR3, as DNA: TGTGCCAGCAGCTTAGTCGGGAGAGGGACCGGGGAGCTGTTTTTT. Its protein product is CASSLVGRGTGELFF. The chain links TRBV7-2 to TRBJ2-2; the D gene is possibly TRBD2 (6 bases). Trimming removed 1 base from V and 5 bases from J, with 11 bases in between. This CDR3 has 15 residues. Germline V gene sequence: CDR1 SGHTA, CDR2 FQGNSA.

The chain uses TRBV27 and TRBJ2-2, with 10 positions matching TRBD2. This CDR3 has 15 amino acids. Germline assignment: CDR1 MNHEY and CDR2 SMNVEV (reference sequence). V shed 10 bases and J 1 base; nucleotides not matched to a gene: 6. The CDR3 loop is CAISRTSGNTGELFF. The CDR3 DNA is TGTGCCATCTCCCGGACTAGCGGGAACACCGGGGAGCTGTTTTTT.

This chain links TRBV5-1 with TRBJ2-1; 8 bases line up with TRBD2. Unmatched junction bases numbered 11, after V lost 4 bases and J lost 8 bases. CDR1 is SGHRS and CDR2 is YFSETQ in the germline V gene. This CDR3 is 15 amino acids long. The CDR3 coding sequence is TGCGCCAGCAGCCGGGGGTCGGGAGGGGCCGATGAGCAGTTCTTC. Translated: CASSRGSGGADEQFF.

The table lists this clone with a count of one. The CDR3 protein is CASSSYSNQPQHF. The DNA for the CDR3 is TGTGCCAGCAGTTCGTATAGCAATCAGCCCCAGCATTTT. The chain links TRBV7-6 to TRBJ1-5; D gene uncertain. The CDR3 has 13 amino acids. From germline, CDR1 is SGHVS and CDR2 FNYEAQ. Trimming removed 6 bases at V and 0 bases at J, with 6 bases between.

The chain links TRBV5-1 to TRBJ1-2, with TRBD1 matching over 11 bases. The CDR3 extends over 15 amino acids. Germline-derived CDR1 and CDR2 are SGHRS and YFSETQ. V lost 6 bases, J lost 6 bases, and 10 bases stayed unmatched. Written as DNA, the CDR3 is TGCGCCAGCACCCGTTTTGGACAGGGGGCGGATGGCTACACCTTC. Its protein is CASTRFGQGADGYTF. Filled out from reference TRBV5-1 and TRBJ1-2, the complete variable domain reads KAGVTQTPRYLIKTRGQQVTLSCSPISGHRSVSWYQQTPGQGLQFLFEYFSETQRNKGNFPGRFSGRQFSNSRSEMNVSTLELGDSALYLCASTRFGQGADGYTFGSGTRLTVV.

The rearrangement joins TRBV19 to TRBJ2-1, with D tentatively TRBD1 or TRBD2 (5 bases each). The CDR3 is 14 amino acids. Germline CDR1 is LNHDA and CDR2 is SQIVND (reference sequence). The ends were cut back, 7 bases at V and 0 bases at J, with 10 bases in the middle. DNA for the CDR3: TGTGCCAGTATAGGGACGAGCTCCTACAATGAGCAGTTCTTC. Its protein is CASIGTSSYNEQFF.

This clone was found a few times. J is TRBJ2-1 and V is TRBV12-5; TRBD2 agrees at 7 bases. J was trimmed by 2 bases and V by 5 bases; bases with no gene match: 12. The CDR3 has 17 amino acids. Germline V CDR1 and CDR2: LGHNT, FRNRAP. The CDR3, as DNA: TGTGCTAGTGGTGCTCCGCTGGCGGGAGTAACCTACAATGAGCAGTTCTTC. Its protein product is CASGAPLAGVTYNEQFF.

V and J are TRBV15 and TRBJ1-3; D is uncertain. Germline values: CDR1 LNHNV, CDR2 YYDKDF (reference sequence). Trimming pared 4 bases from V and 0 bases from J, leaving 7 bases between. This CDR3 has 14 amino acids. The CDR3 sequence is CATSNGVSGNTIYF. The DNA of the CDR3 is TGTGCCACCAGCAATGGGGTCTCTGGAAACACCATATATTTT.

The CDR3 region has the DNA TGCGCCAGCAGCTGGGGGACAGGCCCTAACCACGAGCAGTACTTC. Its translation is CASSWGTGPNHEQYF. The chain links TRBV5-1 to TRBJ2-7, with TRBD1 matching 8 bases. Germline V gene data show CDR1 as SGHRS and CDR2 as YFSETQ. With 3 bases clipped from V and 5 bases from J, the junction kept 10 bases outside the gene matches. CDR3 length: 15 residues.

This chain uses TRBV4-1 with TRBJ2-5, with TRBD1 matching 10 bases. The CDR3 totals 16 residues. Unmatched junction bases numbered 8, after V lost 3 bases and J lost 4 bases. The germline V gene has CDR1 MGHRA and CDR2 YSYEKL. This CDR3 is CASSQDQTGGGETQYF. The CDR3 DNA sequence: TGCGCCAGCAGCCAGGATCAGACAGGGGGCGGAGAGACCCAGTACTTC.

This sequence joins TRBV6-5 and TRBJ2-1; D is uncertain. The CDR3 has 13 amino acids. Germline CDR1 MNHEY, CDR2 SVGAGI. V was clipped by 2 bases and J by 6 bases, with 8 bases between them. The CDR3 loop reads CASSYPRTNEQFF. CDR3 coding DNA: TGTGCCAGCAGTTACCCAAGGACCAATGAGCAGTTCTTC.

CDR3 bases: TGTGCCAGCGGGGTTAGCGGGAGAACCTCAGATACGCAGTATTTT. It codes for CASGVSGRTSDTQYF. The V gene is TRBV6-5, the J gene TRBJ2-3; 9 nucleotides agree with TRBD2. The CDR3 has 15 amino acids. In germline, CDR1 is MNHEY, CDR2 SVGAGI. J gave up 4 bases and V 8 bases, and 10 bases lay outside the gene matches.

This sequence joins TRBV10-3 and TRBJ1-2; 7 positions agree with TRBD1. J was trimmed by 9 bases and V by 10 bases; bases with no gene match: 11. CDR3 length equals 12 residues. The germline V gene has CDR1 ENHRY and CDR2 SYGVKD. The CDR3 region is CATGDDRASYTF. The CDR3 region has the DNA TGTGCCACAGGGGACGACAGGGCTAGCTACACCTTC.

The rearrangement links TRBV10-3 to TRBJ1-2; D gene uncertain. The CDR3 is 13 residues long. Looked up from germline, CDR1 is ENHRY and CDR2 is SYGVKD. The ends were cut back, 3 bases at V and 6 bases at J, with 11 bases in the middle. The CDR3 DNA sequence: TGTGCCATCAGTGAAGACGGCCCGGATGGCTACACCTTC. Protein product: CAISEDGPDGYTF.